The source of this TCR beta chain is a study of lymphopenia after photon versus proton radiotherapy. Study-level points and caveats: Larger post-nadir TCR diversity loss correlated inversely with survival in deceased patients.

This table comes from immunoSEQ multiplex PCR, and its TCRdb copy is limited to in-frame clones, with some not included. The data hold 77,000 or so clones, with around four fifths observed a single time. Turning to this clone: What it recognizes is unknown.

V lost 6 bases, J lost 2 bases, and 21 bases lay in between. The germline CDR1 and CDR2 sequences are MNHEY and SMNVEV (reference sequence). CDR3 length: 17 residues. This sample comprised peripheral blood, obtained from a patient treated with proton-based radiotherapy. The TCR comes from a man in his sixties with pancreatic cancer. The chain joins TRBV27 to TRBJ2-3, with no clear D. In DNA, the CDR3 is TGTGCCAGCAGCAAAGGTGAATCCTTAGCCGTCACAGATACGCAGTATTTT. Protein sequence: CASSKGESLAVTDTQYF.